This entry describes one T cell receptor beta chain. The PCR employed 60 Vbeta primers together with 13 Jbeta primers. Assay used: immunoSEQ multiplex PCR; TCRdb lists only in-frame clones, some missing. Of hundreds of thousands of clones in the sample, about 78% were seen once. The data originate from a study of cytomegalovirus exposure and HLA in healthy donors. Per the germline V gene, CDR1 is MNHEY and CDR2 is SVGAGI. This CDR3 region has 16 residues. V lost 0 bases and J lost 1; bases outside the gene matches: 4. The V call is TRBV6-5, the J call TRBJ2-3, with 7 bases identical to TRBD2. The sample comprised PBMCs. This receptor was obtained from a male donor in good health and CMV-seronegative. The CDR3 loop is CASSYSWSGGTDTQYF. DNA for the CDR3: TGTGCCAGCAGTTACTCGTGGAGCGGGGGCACAGATACGCAGTATTTT.